Listed here is a single TCR beta chain. Its antigen is undetermined. The data derive from a study of CD8+CD57+ T cells in acquired aplastic anemia. Whole-study context: Sorted CD4+ and CD8+ cells gave an average of 3.2 ug of DNA. Where healthy donors were concerned, CD4+ cells averaged approximately 9.9 million reads.

Study-level results: Patients and controls shared around 30 CD8+ CDR3 sequences. No significant difference in CD8+ Simpson's diversity was found between patients and controls.

The CDR3 consists of 15 residues. CDR1 is LNHDA and CDR2 is SQIVND in the germline V gene (reference sequence). The V end was cut by 5 bases, the J end by 10 bases, with 18 bases between. Both TCR beta VDJ combination and CDR3 sequence profiling were carried out. Genomic DNA was the template for this profiling. TCRdb recomputed calls from the reads with MiXCR, one row per CDR3 protein. The data show about 180,000 distinct CDR3 sequences, around 45% seen once. The clonotype was recovered from a human donor in good health. This chain connects TRBV19 to TRBJ1-6, with D perhaps TRBD1 (5 bases). Sequencing was carried out using sorted CD4+, CD8+, or CD8+CD57+ T cells (not recorded which) from PBMCs. The CDR3 sequence is CASSDRQLEVSPLHF. The CDR3 DNA sequence: TGTGCCAGTAGTGATCGACAGTTAGAGGTCTCACCCCTCCACTTT.